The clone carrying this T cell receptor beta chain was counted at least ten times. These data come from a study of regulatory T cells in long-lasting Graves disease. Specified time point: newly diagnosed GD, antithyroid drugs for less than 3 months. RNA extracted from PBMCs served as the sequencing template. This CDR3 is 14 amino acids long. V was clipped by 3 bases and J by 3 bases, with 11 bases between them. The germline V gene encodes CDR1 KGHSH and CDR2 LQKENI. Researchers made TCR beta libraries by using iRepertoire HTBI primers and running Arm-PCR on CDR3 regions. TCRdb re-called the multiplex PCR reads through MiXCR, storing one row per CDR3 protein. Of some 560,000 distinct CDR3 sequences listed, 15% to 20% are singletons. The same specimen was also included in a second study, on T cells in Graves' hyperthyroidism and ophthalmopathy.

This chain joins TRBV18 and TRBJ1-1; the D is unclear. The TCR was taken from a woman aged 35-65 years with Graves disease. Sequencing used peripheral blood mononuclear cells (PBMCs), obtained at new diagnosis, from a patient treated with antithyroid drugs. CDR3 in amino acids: CASSPSMGDTEAFF. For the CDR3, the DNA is TGTGCCAGCTCACCTTCCATGGGAGACACTGAAGCTTTCTTT. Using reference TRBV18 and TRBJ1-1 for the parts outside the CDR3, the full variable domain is NAGVMQNPRHLVRRRGQEARLRCSPMKGHSHVYWYRQLPEEGLKFMVYLQKENIIDESGMPKERFSAEFPKEGPSILRIQQVVRGDSAAYFCASSPSMGDTEAFFGQGTRLTVV.